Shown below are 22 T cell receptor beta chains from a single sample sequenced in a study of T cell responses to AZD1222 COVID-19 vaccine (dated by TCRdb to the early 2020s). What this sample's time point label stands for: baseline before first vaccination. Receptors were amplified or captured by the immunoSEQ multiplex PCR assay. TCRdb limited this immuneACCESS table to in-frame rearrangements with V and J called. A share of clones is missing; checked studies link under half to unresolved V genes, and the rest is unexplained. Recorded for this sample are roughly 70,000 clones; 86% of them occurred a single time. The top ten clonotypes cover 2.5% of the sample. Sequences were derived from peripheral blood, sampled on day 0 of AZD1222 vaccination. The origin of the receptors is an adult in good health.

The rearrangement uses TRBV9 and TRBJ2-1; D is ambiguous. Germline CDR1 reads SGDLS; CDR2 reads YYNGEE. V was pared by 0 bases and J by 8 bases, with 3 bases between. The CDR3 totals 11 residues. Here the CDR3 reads CASSVGYEQFF. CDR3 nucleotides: TGTGCCAGCAGCGTAGGCTATGAGCAGTTCTTC.

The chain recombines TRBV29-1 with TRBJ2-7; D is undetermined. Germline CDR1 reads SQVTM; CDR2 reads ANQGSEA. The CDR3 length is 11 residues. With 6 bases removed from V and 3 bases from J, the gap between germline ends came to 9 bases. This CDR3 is CSVANYYEQYF. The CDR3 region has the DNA TGCAGCGTCGCAAACTACTACGAGCAGTACTTC.

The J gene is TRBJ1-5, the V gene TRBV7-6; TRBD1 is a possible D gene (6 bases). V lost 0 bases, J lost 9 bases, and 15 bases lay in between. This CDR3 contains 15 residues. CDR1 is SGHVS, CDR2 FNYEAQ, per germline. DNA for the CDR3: TGTGCCAGCAGCTTAGCCGGGAACAGGGAGCGGCCCCAGCATTTT. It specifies CASSLAGNRERPQHF.

CDR3 residues: CASSQNTGTNQPQHF. DNA for the CDR3: TGCGCCAGCAGCCAAAATACAGGTACCAATCAGCCCCAGCATTTT. V usage is TRBV4-1 and J usage is TRBJ1-5, with D possibly TRBD1 on 5 matching bases. This CDR3 contains 15 residues. The V end was cut by 2 bases, the J end by 3 bases, with 11 bases between. The germline CDR1 and CDR2 sequences are MGHRA and YSYEKL.

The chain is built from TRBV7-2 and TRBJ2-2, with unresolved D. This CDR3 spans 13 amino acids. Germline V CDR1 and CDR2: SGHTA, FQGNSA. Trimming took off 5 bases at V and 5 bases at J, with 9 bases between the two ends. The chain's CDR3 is CASSPTGTGELFF. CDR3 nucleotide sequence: TGTGCCAGCAGCCCCACCGGTACCGGGGAGCTGTTTTTT.

CDR3 protein: CATSDPGTGGGYGYTF. DNA for the CDR3: TGTGCCACCAGTGACCCCGGGACAGGGGGTGGCTATGGCTACACCTTC. The chain joins TRBV24-1 to TRBJ1-2, with 11 nucleotides matching TRBD1. The CDR3 consists of 16 residues. Per the germline V gene, CDR1 is KGHDR and CDR2 is SFDVKD. The V segment lost 4 bases and the J segment 4 bases; nucleotides outside the gene matches: 7.

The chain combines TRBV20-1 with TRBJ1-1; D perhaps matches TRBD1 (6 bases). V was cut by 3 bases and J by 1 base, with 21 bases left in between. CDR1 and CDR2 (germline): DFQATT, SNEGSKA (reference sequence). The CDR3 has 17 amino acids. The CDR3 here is CSASRGPYWMSNTEAFF. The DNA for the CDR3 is TGCAGTGCTAGTCGGGGGCCTTATTGGATGTCGAACACTGAAGCTTTCTTT.

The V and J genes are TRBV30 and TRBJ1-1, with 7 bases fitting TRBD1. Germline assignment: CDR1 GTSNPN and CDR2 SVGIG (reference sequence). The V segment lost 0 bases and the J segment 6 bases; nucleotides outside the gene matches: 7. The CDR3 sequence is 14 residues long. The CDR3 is CAWSVGQGVAEAFF. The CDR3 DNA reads TGTGCCTGGAGTGTAGGGCAGGGGGTCGCTGAAGCTTTCTTT.

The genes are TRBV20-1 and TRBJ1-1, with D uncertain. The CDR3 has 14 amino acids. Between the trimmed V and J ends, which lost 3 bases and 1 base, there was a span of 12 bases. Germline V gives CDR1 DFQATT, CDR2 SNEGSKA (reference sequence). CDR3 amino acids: CSASYGWANTEAFF. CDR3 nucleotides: TGCAGTGCTAGTTACGGGTGGGCGAACACTGAAGCTTTCTTT.

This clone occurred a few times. CDR3 DNA: TGTGCCACCAGTGATTGGGGGGTTTTTAATTCACCCCTCCACTTT. Its translation is CATSDWGVFNSPLHF. J is TRBJ1-6 and V is TRBV24-1; a weak D match, TRBD1 (5 bases). The V and J ends lost 2 bases and 6 bases respectively, with 10 bases between them. CDR1 KGHDR and CDR2 SFDVKD come from the germline V gene. The CDR3 extends over 15 amino acids.

CDR3 residues: CASSHVGDPYEQYF. CDR3 bases: TGTGCCAGCAGCCACGTAGGGGATCCCTACGAGCAGTACTTC. The rearrangement links TRBV6-2 or TRBV6-3 to TRBJ2-7; possible D gene TRBD1, 5 bases. V gave up 6 bases and J gave up 2 bases, with 14 bases separating them. The CDR3 is 14 residues long. Germline V gene lookup returns CDR1 MNHEY and CDR2 SVGEGT.

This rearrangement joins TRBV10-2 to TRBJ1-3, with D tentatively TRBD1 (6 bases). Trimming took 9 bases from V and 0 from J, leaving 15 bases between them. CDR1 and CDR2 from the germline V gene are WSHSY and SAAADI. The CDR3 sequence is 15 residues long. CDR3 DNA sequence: TGCGCCAGTAGCCGACAGGTAGACTCTGGAAACACCATATATTTT. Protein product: CASSRQVDSGNTIYF.

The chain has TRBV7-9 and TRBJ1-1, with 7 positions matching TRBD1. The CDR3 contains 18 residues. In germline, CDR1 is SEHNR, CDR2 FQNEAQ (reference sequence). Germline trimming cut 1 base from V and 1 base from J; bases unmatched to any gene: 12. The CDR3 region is CASSLVQGVRIPNTEAFF. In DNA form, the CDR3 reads TGTGCCAGCAGCTTAGTTCAGGGGGTCAGAATCCCGAACACTGAAGCTTTCTTT.

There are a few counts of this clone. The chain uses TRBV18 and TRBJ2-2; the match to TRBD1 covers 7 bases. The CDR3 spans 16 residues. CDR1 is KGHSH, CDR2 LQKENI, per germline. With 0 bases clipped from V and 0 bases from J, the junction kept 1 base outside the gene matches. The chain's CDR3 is CASSPPTGSNTGELFF. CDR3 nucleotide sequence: TGTGCCAGCTCACCACCGACAGGGTCGAACACCGGGGAGCTGTTTTTT. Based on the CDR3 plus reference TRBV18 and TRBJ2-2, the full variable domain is NAGVMQNPRHLVRRRGQEARLRCSPMKGHSHVYWYRQLPEEGLKFMVYLQKENIIDESGMPKERFSAEFPKEGPSILRIQQVVRGDSAAYFCASSPPTGSNTGELFFGEGSRLTVL.

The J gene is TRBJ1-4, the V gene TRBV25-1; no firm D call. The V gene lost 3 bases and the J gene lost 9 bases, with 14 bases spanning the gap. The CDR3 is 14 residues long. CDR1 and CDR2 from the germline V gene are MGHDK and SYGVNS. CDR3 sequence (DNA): TGTGCCAGCAGTGAGCCTGGGGAGTTAAAAAAACTGTTTTTT. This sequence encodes CASSEPGELKKLFF.

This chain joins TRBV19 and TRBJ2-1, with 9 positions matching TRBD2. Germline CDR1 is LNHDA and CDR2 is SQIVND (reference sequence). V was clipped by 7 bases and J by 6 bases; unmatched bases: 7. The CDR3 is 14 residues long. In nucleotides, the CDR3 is TGTGCCAGTACCCTCCAACTAGCGGGCAATGAGCAGTTCTTC. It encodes CASTLQLAGNEQFF.

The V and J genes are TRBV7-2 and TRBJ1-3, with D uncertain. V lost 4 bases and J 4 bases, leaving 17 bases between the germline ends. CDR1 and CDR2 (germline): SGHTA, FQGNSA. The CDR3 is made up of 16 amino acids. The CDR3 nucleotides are TGTGCCAGCAGCTGGTCGGGATCCCTATTCGGAAACACCATATATTTT. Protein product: CASSWSGSLFGNTIYF.

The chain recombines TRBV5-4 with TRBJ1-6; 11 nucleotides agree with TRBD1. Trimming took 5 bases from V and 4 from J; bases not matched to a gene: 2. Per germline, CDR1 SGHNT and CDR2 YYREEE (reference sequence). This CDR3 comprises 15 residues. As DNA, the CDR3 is TGTGCCAGCAGAGGGACAGGGGGATATAATTCACCCCTCCACTTT. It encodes CASRGTGGYNSPLHF.

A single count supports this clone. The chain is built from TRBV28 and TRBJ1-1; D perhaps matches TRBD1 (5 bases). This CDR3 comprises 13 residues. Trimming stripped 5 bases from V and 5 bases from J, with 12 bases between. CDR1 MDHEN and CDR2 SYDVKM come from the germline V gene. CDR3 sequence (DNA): TGTGCCAGCAGTCGGGTGGGGGGGACTGAAGCTTTCTTT. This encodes CASSRVGGTEAFF.

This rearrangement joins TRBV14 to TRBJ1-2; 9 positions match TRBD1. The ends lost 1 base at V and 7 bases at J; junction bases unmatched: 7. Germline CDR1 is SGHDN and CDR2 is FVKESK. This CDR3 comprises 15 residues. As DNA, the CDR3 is TGTGCCAGCAGCCAAGCCGGGACAGGGCCACGTGGCTACACCTTC. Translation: CASSQAGTGPRGYTF.

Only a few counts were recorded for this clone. DNA for the CDR3: TGCAGTGCTAGTTCTCGACAGGGTTCCTACAATGAGCAGTTCTTC. Translated, it gives CSASSRQGSYNEQFF. V and J are TRBV20-1 and TRBJ2-1; TRBD1 agrees at 7 bases. Per germline, CDR1 DFQATT and CDR2 SNEGSKA (reference sequence). There are 15 residues in the CDR3. V lost 3 bases to trimming and J lost 1 base; unmatched junction nucleotides: 6.

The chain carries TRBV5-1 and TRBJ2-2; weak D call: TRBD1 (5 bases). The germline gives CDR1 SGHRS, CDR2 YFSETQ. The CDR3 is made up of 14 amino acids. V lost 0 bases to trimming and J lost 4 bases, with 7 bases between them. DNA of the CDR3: TGCGCCAGCAGCTTGGACAGGAGCACCGGGGAGCTGTTTTTT. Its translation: CASSLDRSTGELFF.